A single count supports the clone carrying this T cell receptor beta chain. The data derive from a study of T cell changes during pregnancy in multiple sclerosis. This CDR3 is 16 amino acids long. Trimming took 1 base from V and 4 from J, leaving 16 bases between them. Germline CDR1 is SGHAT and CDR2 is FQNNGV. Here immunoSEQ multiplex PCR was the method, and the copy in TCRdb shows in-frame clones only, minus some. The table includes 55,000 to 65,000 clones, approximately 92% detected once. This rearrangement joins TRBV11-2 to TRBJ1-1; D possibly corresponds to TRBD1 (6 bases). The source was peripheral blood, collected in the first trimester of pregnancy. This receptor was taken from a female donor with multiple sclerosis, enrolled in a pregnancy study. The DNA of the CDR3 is TGTGCCAGCAGCTTAGTATTCCAGGGGATGGGCACTGAAGCTTTCTTT. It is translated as CASSLVFQGMGTEAFF.